This T cell receptor beta chain originates from a study of cytotoxic CD8 clonotypes in ibrutinib-treated CLL (dated by TCRdb to the early 2020s). Study-level background: In this cohort, about 16 patients were treatment-naive and approximately twelve were relapsed/refractory, while 17 to 18 had unmutated IGHV. Cryopreserved peripheral blood mononuclear cells were collected at three points: before therapy, at response, and at either sustained remission or disease progression. The response samples were drawn at a median of roughly eleven months into treatment, with a range of about 6 to 36 months. On average, each sample yielded 270,000 or so productive templates and about 94,000 productive rearrangements. Partial responses were observed in about 25 patients and complete responses in 2; after a median follow-up of 68 months, remission was maintained in about 15 patients and progression was observed in approximately 12. All remission and progressive disease samples were collected while patients were still receiving ibrutinib. Longitudinal samples were obtainable from about 30% of the 86 participants in the trial. The research as a whole found: Clonality rose at ibrutinib response, remained stable during sustained remission, and dropped back toward baseline at progression. Public clonotypes were found to be uncommon and were observed to contract or remain stable during treatment; the increase in clonality was shown to reflect expansion of private clonotypes at ibrutinib response. Sampling times were not matched between sustained-remission and progressing patients, and lymph node repertoires were not studied. Baseline clonality was found to be higher than that of age-matched healthy donors and was strongly correlated with circulating CD8+ T-cell counts.

Sample time point, as interpreted from the label and publication: around 25 months on ibrutinib. For TCR beta library preparation, around 2.1 micrograms of genomic DNA were extracted from the cryopreserved PBMCs. Longitudinal blood samples from CLL patients receiving ibrutinib monotherapy were subjected to high-throughput TCR beta sequencing. The patients took part in an open-label, single-center phase 2 trial of ibrutinib monotherapy. To note about this clone: This receptor's antigen is unknown. No clone much larger than this one lies a single base away; base qualities are absent.

The germline V gene (reference sequence) supplies CDR1 GTSNPN and CDR2 SVGIG. V is trimmed back by 3 bases and J by 12 bases, and the junction contains 10 bases that no gene match accounts for. The CDR3 sequence holds 12 residues, the cysteine and phenylalanine included. Only the CDR3 region is kept as DNA, spanning 36 bases read in frame from base 1. A MiSeq instrument was used for deep resolution sequencing, which targeted depths ranging from 1 in 1 million up to 1 in 200,000 T cells, with coverage averaging 10x for each clonotype. TCR beta libraries were generated with the immunoSEQ hsTCRB Kit. As for the authors' bioinformatics: Data were analyzed with ImmunoSEQ Data Assistant and ImmunoSEQ Analyzer, with V, D and J genes assigned per IMGT definitions. Clonality, with values ranging from 0 to 1, was calculated as one minus the normalized Shannon entropy of productive rearrangement frequencies. Only overrepresented clonotypes making up at least 0.05% of the repertoire of each patient were included in the public clonotype analysis. Some 13 age-matched healthy donor repertoires from immuneACCESS served as clonality controls. TCRdb obtained this table from immuneACCESS and retained in-frame rearrangements with V and J assigned. These tables miss some clones; where compared with another copy, unresolved V genes account for less than half of the shortfall, and the remainder is unexplained. V and J calls and clone size are those listed in that table; D and trimming were worked out from the DNA. Here the sample has roughly 200,000 clones; about 72% occur a single time. About an eighth of the sample is held by the ten biggest clonotypes.

The sequence joins TRBV30 to TRBJ2-7; the central 8 bases match TRBD1. The clonotype comes from a human donor with chronic lymphocytic leukemia. The sequenced sample was PBMCs, obtained after 24 months of ibrutinib treatment. The CDR3 protein: CAWSRRTGYTYF. The DNA sequence is TGTGCCTGGAGCCGCCGGACAGGGTATACGTACTTC.